This is a list of T cell receptor beta chains from one sample in a study of T cell responses to AZD1222 COVID-19 vaccine. Clones were sequenced by immunoSEQ multiplex PCR, and TCRdb holds only the in-frame ones, with some missing. The sample includes 130,000 or so clones, approximately 88% of them seen just once. Source: peripheral blood, taken 28 days after the second AZD1222 dose. The receptors stem from an adult who received the AZD1222 COVID-19 vaccine. Each CDR3 is given without its conserved first and last residue. The order of the fields is J gene, clone size, CDR3 length, V gene, D gene, CDR3 protein. The D gene is left open where the match is weak. Size tells how often a clone was seen (once, few, many) or the class of an expanded clone, and some rows leave it out.

j_gene: TRBJ2-7; abundance: -; len: 15; v_gene: TRBV7-2; d_gene: TRBD1; CDR3aa: ASSFIGADRGLSEQY
j_gene: TRBJ2-6; abundance: -; len: 13; v_gene: TRBV28; d_gene: -; CDR3aa: ASSLGTSGANVLT
j_gene: TRBJ1-2; abundance: many; len: 13; v_gene: TRBV3-1/TRBV3-2; d_gene: TRBD1; CDR3aa: ASSQIRGPGGGYT
j_gene: TRBJ1-6; abundance: -; len: 10; v_gene: TRBV7-2; d_gene: -; CDR3aa: ASSPSRGALH
j_gene: TRBJ1-6; abundance: -; len: 11; v_gene: TRBV27; d_gene: -; CDR3aa: ASGGSYNSPLH
j_gene: TRBJ1-1; abundance: -; len: 12; v_gene: TRBV7-9; d_gene: -; CDR3aa: ASSPDSLNTEAF
j_gene: TRBJ1-4; abundance: -; len: 13; v_gene: TRBV18; d_gene: TRBD1; CDR3aa: ASSPDRGGNEKLF
j_gene: TRBJ2-7; abundance: -; len: 13; v_gene: TRBV5-6; d_gene: TRBD1; CDR3aa: ASRKPGQGAYEQY
j_gene: TRBJ2-7; abundance: -; len: 12; v_gene: TRBV5-1; d_gene: -; CDR3aa: ASSSGATLYEQY
j_gene: TRBJ1-5; abundance: -; len: 12; v_gene: TRBV19; d_gene: -; CDR3aa: ASRVRRDDQPQH
j_gene: TRBJ1-4; abundance: -; len: 13; v_gene: TRBV5-5; d_gene: -; CDR3aa: ASSLLGATNEKLF
j_gene: TRBJ1-1; abundance: -; len: 12; v_gene: TRBV6-2/TRBV6-3; d_gene: -; CDR3aa: ASSTTGRDTEAF
j_gene: TRBJ1-4; abundance: -; len: 13; v_gene: TRBV5-6; d_gene: -; CDR3aa: ASSLIQGEGEKLF
j_gene: TRBJ2-1; abundance: -; len: 14; v_gene: TRBV28; d_gene: -; CDR3aa: ARNKMTVSSYNEQF
j_gene: TRBJ1-1; abundance: few; len: 15; v_gene: TRBV5-1; d_gene: TRBD1; CDR3aa: ASSFQGGPFSNTEAF
j_gene: TRBJ2-1; abundance: -; len: 11; v_gene: TRBV12-3/TRBV12-4; d_gene: TRBD2; CDR3aa: ASRRTSGNEQF
j_gene: TRBJ1-1; abundance: -; len: 11; v_gene: TRBV2; d_gene: -; CDR3aa: ASSGAAGPEAF
j_gene: TRBJ1-4; abundance: once; len: 12; v_gene: TRBV28; d_gene: -; CDR3aa: ASTQQATNEKLF
j_gene: TRBJ2-7; abundance: -; len: 12; v_gene: TRBV3-1/TRBV3-2; d_gene: -; CDR3aa: ASSQDWTEYEQY
j_gene: TRBJ2-3; abundance: -; len: 11; v_gene: TRBV2; d_gene: TRBD2; CDR3aa: ASRPTSADTQY
j_gene: TRBJ2-1; abundance: -; len: 13; v_gene: TRBV5-1; d_gene: -; CDR3aa: ASSFLQGIYNEQF
j_gene: TRBJ2-5; abundance: -; len: 16; v_gene: TRBV7-9; d_gene: TRBD2; CDR3aa: ASSLGRVRLAGMETQY
j_gene: TRBJ2-3; abundance: -; len: 16; v_gene: TRBV28; d_gene: TRBD2; CDR3aa: ASSFVAGGFYSTDTQY
j_gene: TRBJ2-1; abundance: -; len: 12; v_gene: TRBV19; d_gene: -; CDR3aa: ASSMGAWENEQF
j_gene: TRBJ1-1; abundance: -; len: 11; v_gene: TRBV7-9; d_gene: -; CDR3aa: ASSRGGGTEAF
j_gene: TRBJ2-6; abundance: -; len: 13; v_gene: TRBV7-9; d_gene: -; CDR3aa: ASSLEGSGANVLT
j_gene: TRBJ1-2; abundance: -; len: 12; v_gene: TRBV2; d_gene: TRBD1; CDR3aa: ASTGQGEMDGYT
j_gene: TRBJ2-7; abundance: -; len: 15; v_gene: TRBV7-8; d_gene: -; CDR3aa: ASSLGSSSLDPYEQY
j_gene: TRBJ1-2; abundance: -; len: 10; v_gene: TRBV12-3/TRBV12-4; d_gene: -; CDR3aa: ASSGRWVGYT
j_gene: TRBJ1-2; abundance: -; len: 9; v_gene: TRBV29-1; d_gene: -; CDR3aa: SVDRNYGYT
j_gene: TRBJ1-2; abundance: -; len: 11; v_gene: TRBV12-3/TRBV12-4; d_gene: -; CDR3aa: ASSLARSYGYT
j_gene: TRBJ1-4; abundance: -; len: 11; v_gene: TRBV18; d_gene: -; CDR3aa: ASSLREGEKLF
j_gene: TRBJ1-6; abundance: -; len: 11; v_gene: TRBV6-5; d_gene: -; CDR3aa: ASSNQRGSPLH
j_gene: TRBJ2-5; abundance: -; len: 13; v_gene: TRBV7-3; d_gene: TRBD2; CDR3aa: ASSVDGGVTETQY
j_gene: TRBJ1-1; abundance: -; len: 12; v_gene: TRBV9; d_gene: -; CDR3aa: ASSVQGGGTEAF
j_gene: TRBJ2-2; abundance: -; len: 15; v_gene: TRBV24-1; d_gene: TRBD1; CDR3aa: ATSDFRQGANTGELF
j_gene: TRBJ2-5; abundance: -; len: 13; v_gene: TRBV27; d_gene: -; CDR3aa: ASSPQGRGQETQY
j_gene: TRBJ1-1; abundance: once; len: 12; v_gene: TRBV25-1; d_gene: -; CDR3aa: ASSDPSGNTEAF
j_gene: TRBJ1-1; abundance: -; len: 11; v_gene: TRBV6-5; d_gene: -; CDR3aa: ASSFTGRTEAF
j_gene: TRBJ2-3; abundance: -; len: 14; v_gene: TRBV6-5; d_gene: -; CDR3aa: ASSYSGGASTDTQY
j_gene: TRBJ1-2; abundance: -; len: 14; v_gene: TRBV19; d_gene: TRBD1; CDR3aa: ASTIGSNTGGYGYT
j_gene: TRBJ1-3; abundance: -; len: 12; v_gene: TRBV6-5; d_gene: -; CDR3aa: ASRRGGDGNTIY
j_gene: TRBJ2-5; abundance: -; len: 11; v_gene: TRBV30; d_gene: -; CDR3aa: AWSVGLVETQY
j_gene: TRBJ1-1; abundance: few; len: 9; v_gene: TRBV12-5; d_gene: -; CDR3aa: ASGRGTEAF
j_gene: TRBJ2-1; abundance: once; len: 8; v_gene: TRBV20-1; d_gene: -; CDR3aa: SVYRREQF
j_gene: TRBJ1-1; abundance: -; len: 12; v_gene: TRBV5-1; d_gene: -; CDR3aa: ASSADGQHAEAF
j_gene: TRBJ1-4; abundance: -; len: 12; v_gene: TRBV5-1; d_gene: -; CDR3aa: ASSWTVTNEKLF
j_gene: TRBJ1-5; abundance: -; len: 10; v_gene: TRBV5-5; d_gene: -; CDR3aa: ASSFLNQPQH
j_gene: TRBJ2-7; abundance: -; len: 13; v_gene: TRBV14; d_gene: -; CDR3aa: ASSQDRTSSYEQY
j_gene: TRBJ2-5; abundance: -; len: 13; v_gene: TRBV19; d_gene: TRBD1; CDR3aa: ASSKGQGAGETQY
j_gene: TRBJ1-4; abundance: -; len: 14; v_gene: TRBV5-1; d_gene: -; CDR3aa: ASSLQGPPTNEKLF
j_gene: TRBJ2-1; abundance: -; len: 10; v_gene: TRBV5-4; d_gene: -; CDR3aa: ASSQYTGKQF
j_gene: TRBJ2-7; abundance: few; len: 12; v_gene: TRBV27; d_gene: TRBD2; CDR3aa: ASSHLAGLYEQY
j_gene: TRBJ1-2; abundance: -; len: 12; v_gene: TRBV28; d_gene: -; CDR3aa: ASSFLAGNYGYT
j_gene: TRBJ1-3; abundance: -; len: 10; v_gene: TRBV7-2; d_gene: -; CDR3aa: ASSPPGNTIY
j_gene: TRBJ1-2; abundance: -; len: 13; v_gene: TRBV28; d_gene: TRBD1; CDR3aa: ASSLAGGVNYGYT
j_gene: TRBJ1-5; abundance: -; len: 10; v_gene: TRBV6-5; d_gene: -; CDR3aa: AAQYGNQPQH
j_gene: TRBJ2-1; abundance: few; len: 12; v_gene: TRBV5-1; d_gene: TRBD2; CDR3aa: ASSLAGGRGEQF
j_gene: TRBJ1-1; abundance: -; len: 9; v_gene: TRBV29-1; d_gene: -; CDR3aa: SVRPNTEAF
j_gene: TRBJ1-2; abundance: -; len: 13; v_gene: TRBV9; d_gene: -; CDR3aa: ASSDPTRANYGYT